This TCR beta chain is drawn from a study of T cell responses to AZD1222 COVID-19 vaccine. Whole-study findings and limits: Clonal diversity was possibly underestimated, and the donors were mostly white British, with more females.

A remark on this clone: Its target is not known.

Pooling was applied to second doses at about 4 or about 12 weeks. Germline loops: CDR1 MGHRA, CDR2 YSYEKL. This CDR3 has 14 amino acids. V was shortened by 1 base and J by 0 bases, with 4 bases between the two germline ends. Clones were read by immunoSEQ multiplex PCR, and TCRdb kept only the in-frame ones, dropping some. There are roughly 120,000 clones in the sample; about 91% occur only once, and more than 1.5% lies in the top ten. The material was peripheral blood, obtained 28 days after the second AZD1222 dose. The receptor was derived from an adult who received the AZD1222 COVID-19 vaccine. This rearrangement joins TRBV4-1 to TRBJ1-3; no clear D. The CDR3 loop reads CASSQGNSGNTIYF. Written as DNA, the CDR3 is TGCGCCAGCAGCCAAGGGAACTCTGGAAACACCATATATTTT.